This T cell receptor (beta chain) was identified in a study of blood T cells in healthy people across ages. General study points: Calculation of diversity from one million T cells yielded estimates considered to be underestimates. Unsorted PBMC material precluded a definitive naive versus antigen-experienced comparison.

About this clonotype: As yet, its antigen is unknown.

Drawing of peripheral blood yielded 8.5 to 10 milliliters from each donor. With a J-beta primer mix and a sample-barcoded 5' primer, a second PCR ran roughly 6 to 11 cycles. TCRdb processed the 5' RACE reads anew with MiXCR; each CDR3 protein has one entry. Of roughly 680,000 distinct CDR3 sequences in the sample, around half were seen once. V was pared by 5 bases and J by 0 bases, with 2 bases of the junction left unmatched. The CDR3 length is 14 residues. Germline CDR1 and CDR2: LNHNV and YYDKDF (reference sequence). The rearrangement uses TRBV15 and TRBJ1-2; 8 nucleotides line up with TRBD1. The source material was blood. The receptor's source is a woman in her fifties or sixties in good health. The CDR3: CATSADRANYGYTF. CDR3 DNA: TGTGCCACCAGCGCGGACAGGGCTAACTATGGCTACACCTTC.